This T cell receptor beta chain was observed in a study of beta chain features in type 1 diabetes. Study-level points and caveats: These data did not resolve whether HLA type affects TCRB rearrangement. Researchers report that Type 1 diabetes patients had moderately but significantly shorter TCRB CDR3s across all four CD4+ subsets.

As every portion of the isolated RNA was reverse transcribed, the sequencing read expressed TCRB transcripts. Produced via immunoSEQ multiplex PCR; TCRdb's table is partial and in-frame only. The repertoire holds about 400,000 clones, with around 13% as singletons. This clone has a handful of counts. Its antigen remains unidentified. Per the germline V gene, CDR1 is SGHTA and CDR2 is FQGNSA. The CDR3 spans 17 residues. V lost 3 bases to trimming and J lost 6 bases; unmatched junction nucleotides: 14. This rearrangement joins TRBV7-2 to TRBJ2-3; 8 positions match TRBD1. This sequence originates from a man aged 18 to 30 in good health. Sequences were obtained from naive CD4+ T cells from blood. CDR3 sequence: CASSFKARGPTTDTQYF. CDR3 sequence (DNA): TGTGCCAGCAGCTTTAAAGCCAGGGGGCCAACGACGGATACGCAGTATTTT.